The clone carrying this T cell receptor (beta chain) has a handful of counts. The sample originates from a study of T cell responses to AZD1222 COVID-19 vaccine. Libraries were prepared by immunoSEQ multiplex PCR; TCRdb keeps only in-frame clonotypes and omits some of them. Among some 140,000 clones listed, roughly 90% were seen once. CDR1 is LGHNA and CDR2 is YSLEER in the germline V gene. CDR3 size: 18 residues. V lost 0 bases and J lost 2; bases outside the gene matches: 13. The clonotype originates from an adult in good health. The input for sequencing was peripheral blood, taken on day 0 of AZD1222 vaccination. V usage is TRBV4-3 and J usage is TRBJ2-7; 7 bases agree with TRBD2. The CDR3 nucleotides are TGCGCCAGCAGCCAAGATGGGGCAAGCGGGACGGCTCCCTACGAGCAGTACTTC. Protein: CASSQDGASGTAPYEQYF.